This entry features one T cell receptor beta chain sequence. Its antigen is still unknown. The data derive from a study of cytomegalovirus exposure and HLA in healthy donors. Whole-study findings and limits: A later analysis linked a missense DCLRE1C variant to TCR beta V- and J-gene trimming.

The PCR used 60 Vbeta and 13 Jbeta primers. The method was immunoSEQ multiplex PCR; TCRdb's version includes in-frame clones alone and lacks a portion of them. The table lists some 130,000 clones, around 83% of them singletons. J gave up 10 bases and V 5 bases, and 13 bases lay outside the gene matches. Germline V CDR1 and CDR2: MNHEY, SMNVEV (reference sequence). This CDR3 contains 14 residues. This TCR was recovered from a woman aged 25 to 39 in good health and CMV-seropositive. The sample taken for sequencing was PBMCs. This chain joins TRBV27 and TRBJ1-1; 7 bases line up with TRBD1. The CDR3 DNA follows: TGTGCCAGCAGTCCTAATCGACAGGGACTGGTAGCTTTCTTT. Translation: CASSPNRQGLVAFF.